The 18 T cell receptor beta chains given below trace back to one sample, sequenced in a study of T cell changes during pregnancy in multiple sclerosis. The repertoire was sequenced with immunoSEQ multiplex PCR; TCRdb's copy has only in-frame clones and lacks some. Found here are some 44,000 clones, 70% to 90% of them singletons; the top ten hold approximately 1%. Sequences were derived from CD4+ T cells from peripheral blood mononuclear cells, sampled after pregnancy. The source of these receptors is a female donor with multiple sclerosis, enrolled in a pregnancy study.

This chain connects TRBV19 to TRBJ2-1; TRBD2 might be the D (6 bases). V was pared by 8 bases and J by 7 bases, with 18 bases between. Germline-derived CDR1 and CDR2 are LNHDA and SQIVND (reference sequence). CDR3 size: 14 residues. The CDR3 spells CASGPGTYGNEQFF. The CDR3 DNA reads TGTGCCAGTGGTCCGGGGACTTATGGGAATGAGCAGTTCTTC.

The chain uses TRBV5-1 and TRBJ1-4; the D gene is possibly TRBD1 (5 bases). Trimming removed 1 base at V and 7 bases at J, with 17 bases between. The CDR3 sequence is 16 residues long. Germline CDR1 SGHRS, CDR2 YFSETQ. The CDR3, as DNA: TGCGCCAGCAGCTTGTTAGAACGGCCCGGGGGTGAAAAACTGTTTTTT. Encoded protein: CASSLLERPGGEKLFF.

This clone was seen just once. The chain employs TRBV7-9 and TRBJ1-2, with TRBD1 matching 8 bases. Germline loops: CDR1 SEHNR, CDR2 FQNEAQ (reference sequence). This CDR3 comprises 14 residues. V gave up 4 bases and J gave up 7 bases; unmatched junction bases: 8. Here the CDR3 reads CASSSLQGAPGYTF. The CDR3 nucleotides are TGTGCCAGCAGCTCACTTCAGGGGGCGCCTGGCTACACCTTC.

The gene calls are TRBV19 and TRBJ1-1; D is undetermined. Germline V gene sequence: CDR1 LNHDA, CDR2 SQIVND (reference sequence). The CDR3 totals 13 residues. Trimming stripped 5 bases from V and 8 bases from J, with 15 bases between. CDR3 sequence: CASSYRGMVEAFF. The CDR3 DNA sequence: TGTGCCAGTAGTTACCGGGGAATGGTCGAAGCTTTCTTT.

The sample holds one count of this clone. V is TRBV9 and J is TRBJ2-1, with 8 positions matching TRBD1. This CDR3 is built from 18 residues. Germline V CDR1 and CDR2: SGDLS, YYNGEE. Trimming removed 3 bases from V and 0 bases from J; junction bases left unmatched: 11. CDR3 DNA sequence: TGTGCCAGCAGCGGACAGGGGAACGCCTTAGGCTCCTACAATGAGCAGTTCTTC. Protein sequence: CASSGQGNALGSYNEQFF.

This clone rates as medium-sized. The gene calls are TRBV4-1 and TRBJ1-3; 7 bases match TRBD1. CDR1 is MGHRA, CDR2 YSYEKL, per germline. CDR3 length: 18 amino acids. V dropped 1 base and J dropped 4; count of bases not matched to a gene: 13. The CDR3 reads CASSQGPQTGRIGNTIYF. The CDR3 DNA sequence: TGCGCCAGCAGCCAAGGCCCCCAGACAGGGCGGATAGGAAACACCATATATTTT.

V gene TRBV6-6 combines with J gene TRBJ1-2, with 11 positions matching TRBD1. The V gene end was trimmed by 5 bases and the J gene end by 10 bases; junction bases not matched to a gene: 6. There are 13 residues in the CDR3. Germline lookup yields CDR1 MNHNY and CDR2 SVGAGI (reference sequence). CDR3 coding DNA: TGTGCCAGCAGTCACGGACAGGGGGCCGACTACACCTTC. Protein product: CASSHGQGADYTF.

This sequence joins TRBV30 and TRBJ1-1; D perhaps matches TRBD1 (5 bases). The germline CDR1 and CDR2 sequences are GTSNPN and SVGIG (reference sequence). This CDR3 has 13 residues. V lost 0 bases to trimming and J lost 0 bases, with 5 bases between them. The CDR3 region has the DNA TGTGCCTGGAGTGTACAGGTGAACACTGAAGCTTTCTTT. Its translation: CAWSVQVNTEAFF.

The J gene is TRBJ2-1, the V gene TRBV10-3; 7 positions agree with TRBD2. The CDR3 totals 13 residues. From germline, CDR1 is ENHRY and CDR2 SYGVKD. V was pared by 3 bases and J by 7 bases, with 3 bases of the junction left unmatched. The CDR3 loop reads CAISDHGGNEQFF. DNA for the CDR3: TGTGCCATCAGTGACCACGGGGGGAATGAGCAGTTCTTC.

The V and J genes are TRBV28 and TRBJ1-3, with no clear D. The CDR3 covers 15 residues. The V end was cut by 2 bases, the J end by 2 bases, with 10 bases between. CDR1 and CDR2 from the germline V gene are MDHEN and SYDVKM. This CDR3 is CASSLVVRAGNTIYF. The CDR3 DNA is TGTGCCAGCAGTTTAGTGGTCCGGGCTGGAAACACCATATATTTT.

This clone was counted between two and nine times. CDR3 coding DNA: TGTGCCAGTAGTCCCGGACAGGGTACTCAGCCCCAGCATTTT. It specifies CASSPGQGTQPQHF. The V call is TRBV19, the J call TRBJ1-5; 8 nucleotides line up with TRBD1. V shed 5 bases and J 6 bases; nucleotides not matched to a gene: 6. Germline-derived CDR1 and CDR2 are LNHDA and SQIVND (reference sequence). CDR3 length: 14 amino acids.

This clone was detected only once. The chain recombines TRBV29-1 with TRBJ1-1; D may be TRBD1 (6 bases). The length of the CDR3 is 13 residues. Germline-derived CDR1 and CDR2 are SQVTM and ANQGSEA. Trimming removed 2 bases at V and 0 bases at J, with 7 bases between. CDR3 region: CSVETGLNTEAFF. CDR3 bases: TGCAGCGTTGAAACAGGGTTGAACACTGAAGCTTTCTTT.

V is TRBV6-5 and J is TRBJ1-6; D gene ambiguous. The CDR3 contains 13 residues. V gave up 5 bases and J gave up 9 bases, with 11 bases separating them. Germline loops: CDR1 MNHEY, CDR2 SVGAGI. The CDR3 bases are TGTGCCAGCAGTGTTTATTCTATTTCACCCCTCCACTTT. It yields the protein CASSVYSISPLHF.

The genes are TRBV15 and TRBJ1-1; possible D gene TRBD1, 6 bases. V was cut by 5 bases and J by 2 bases, with 18 bases left in between. The germline V gene encodes CDR1 LNHNV and CDR2 YYDKDF (reference sequence). The length of the CDR3 is 16 residues. CDR3 nucleotide sequence: TGTGCCACCAGCCCAGTCCGGGGGGGGCGAAACACTGAAGCTTTCTTT. It codes for CATSPVRGGRNTEAFF.

In this sample, this clone turned up once. The chain recombines TRBV5-4 with TRBJ1-5; D is perhaps TRBD1 (5 bases). The CDR3 spans 14 residues. Per the germline V gene, CDR1 is SGHNT and CDR2 is YYREEE (reference sequence). Trimming took off 4 bases at V and 6 bases at J, with 14 bases between the two ends. The CDR3 loop is CASSRRVRGQPQHF. CDR3 nucleotides: TGTGCCAGCAGCCGCAGGGTAAGGGGTCAGCCCCAGCATTTT. Full variable domain (missing parts from reference TRBV5-4 and TRBJ1-5): ETGVTQSPTHLIKTRGQQVTLRCSSQSGHNTVSWYQQALGQGPQFIFQYYREEENGRGNFPPRFSGLQFPNYSSELNVNALELDDSALYLCASSRRVRGQPQHFGDGTRLSIL.

This chain connects TRBV5-5 to TRBJ2-3; 7 bases fit TRBD1. This CDR3 comprises 13 residues. V was pared by 4 bases and J by 4 bases, with 3 bases of the junction left unmatched. From germline, CDR1 is SGHKS and CDR2 YYEKEE (reference sequence). CDR3 sequence (DNA): TGTGCCAGCAGCGTTACAGGGGCAGATACGCAGTATTTT. It codes for CASSVTGADTQYF. Full variable domain (remainder filled in from reference TRBV5-5 and TRBJ2-3): DAGVTQSPTHLIKTRGQQVTLRCSPISGHKSVSWYQQVLGQGPQFIFQYYEKEERGRGNFPDRFSARQFPNYSSELNVNALLLGDSALYLCASSVTGADTQYFGPGTRLTVL.

The chain combines TRBV5-1 with TRBJ2-7, with D tentatively TRBD2 (5 bases). This CDR3 region has 17 residues. The ends were cut back, 4 bases at V and 5 bases at J, with 25 bases in the middle. Germline V gives CDR1 SGHRS, CDR2 YFSETQ. CDR3 sequence reads: CASSRGILGKGSDEQYF. The DNA of the CDR3 is TGCGCCAGCAGCCGAGGGATCTTAGGGAAAGGGTCGGACGAGCAGTACTTC.

V usage is TRBV5-1 and J usage is TRBJ1-2; D not certain. Germline V CDR1 and CDR2: SGHRS, YFSETQ. Between the trimmed V and J ends, which lost 2 bases and 4 bases, there was a span of 9 bases. The length of the CDR3 is 13 residues. CDR3 bases: TGCGCCAGCAGCTTCGGGGAGGGCTATGGCTACACCTTC. It yields the protein CASSFGEGYGYTF. Combining the CDR3 with reference TRBV5-1 and TRBJ1-2 gives the whole variable domain KAGVTQTPRYLIKTRGQQVTLSCSPISGHRSVSWYQQTPGQGLQFLFEYFSETQRNKGNFPGRFSGRQFSNSRSEMNVSTLELGDSALYLCASSFGEGYGYTFGSGTRLTVV.